This passage covers 2 T cell receptor beta chains from one sample sequenced in a study of T cells in women clearing cervical HPV infection. Profiled with immunoSEQ multiplex PCR; TCRdb holds only in-frame clones, not every one. The clone table shows 31,000 or so clones, with the ten largest holding 3.5% to 4.5%. The sample comprised blood buffy coat. The receptors shown here come from a woman between 18 and 70 years old with a cervical HPV16 infection that either progressed to CIN3+ or cleared (not recorded which).

As concerns this clone: The read falls 3 residues short of the CDR3 end, and the missing part is taken from the germline J gene. The chain is built from TRBV30 and TRBJ2-4, with D perhaps TRBD1 or TRBD2 (5 bases each). The CDR3 consists of 15 residues. Germline V gene data show CDR1 as GTSNPN and CDR2 as SVGIG (reference sequence). The part of the CDR3 DNA that was read is TGTGCCTGGAGTGTACAAGAGGGGCCCCTCTATGGT. Amino acid sequence: CAWSVQEGPLYG. The whole CDR3 sequence reads CAWSVQEGPLYGQYF.

Of note for this clone: The read halts 3 residues ahead of the CDR3 end, with the missing end drawn from the germline J gene. The chain combines TRBV12-5 with TRBJ2-7; possible D gene TRBD1, 6 bases. CDR1 is LGHNT, CDR2 FRNRAP, per germline. V lost 1 base to trimming and J lost 2 bases, with 12 bases between them. This CDR3 is built from 15 residues. The CDR3 reads CASGLGQGIAYEQYF. CDR3 DNA, as far as it was read: TGTGCTAGTGGTTTGGGGCAGGGGATCGCCTACGAG.